This passage covers 25 T cell receptor beta chains from one sample sequenced in a study of T cell repertoires in cytomegalovirus infection (dated by TCRdb to between 2018 and 2021). Sequenced using an Illumina HiSeq 1500. Clones were called with MiXCR by TCRdb after fastp trimmed the public reads at Q25, and only in-frame beta chains were retained. CDR3 protein sequences are deduplicated, and each keeps its most common genes and DNA. The sample contains roughly 230,000 distinct CDR3 sequences, 15% to 20% of them found a single time. Less than 50% of the sample is in the top ten clones. The sample was CD8+ T cells from PBMCs. Receptors were obtained from a human donor in good health (CMV status not recorded). Some clones in this sample may be carry-over from other donors' samples.

The J gene is TRBJ2-7, the V gene TRBV19; tentative D call: TRBD2 (5 bases). The CDR3 is 14 amino acids. V was cut by 3 bases and J by 2 bases, with 11 bases left in between. The germline CDR1 and CDR2 sequences are LNHDA and SQIVND (reference sequence). In DNA, the CDR3 is TGTGCCAGTAGTATTGACGGGGTGGCCTACGAGCAGTACTTC. This gives the protein CASSIDGVAYEQYF.

For this clonotype: Just one base apart from a much larger clone, this may be a read error. The chain links TRBV7-4 to TRBJ2-1; 8 bases agree with TRBD2. Germline CDR1 and CDR2: SGHVT and SQSDAQ. After removal of 3 bases from V and 3 bases from J, the junction contained 10 bases not matched to a gene. The CDR3 is 17 residues long. In DNA form, the CDR3 reads TGTGCCAGCAGCTTTGCCGGGGGGGTCGGTCTCTACAATGAGCAGTTCTTC. Its protein is CASSFAGGVGLYNEQFF.

This clonotype was counted ten times or more. The gene calls are TRBV6-1 and TRBJ2-1; D tentatively reads TRBD1 or TRBD2 (6 bases each). This CDR3 has 16 residues. V lost 3 bases and J lost 0, with 12 bases in between. Germline assignment: CDR1 MNHNS and CDR2 SASEGT. The CDR3 region is CASSDYGGSSYNEQFF. The DNA for the CDR3 is TGTGCCAGCAGTGATTACGGGGGCAGCTCCTACAATGAGCAGTTCTTC.

This clonotype was detected a few times. The chain joins TRBV6-6 to TRBJ1-2, with no clear D. V was shortened by 8 bases and J by 1 base, with 11 bases between the two germline ends. Germline V gives CDR1 MNHNY, CDR2 SVGAGI (reference sequence). This CDR3 contains 13 residues. CDR3 sequence reads: CASLVNLNYGYTF. CDR3 nucleotide sequence: TGTGCCAGCTTGGTTAACCTTAACTATGGCTACACCTTC.

This clonotype has only a few counts. This chain connects TRBV11-2 to TRBJ2-2, with D unclear. The V end was cut by 1 base, the J end by 6 bases, with 9 bases between. The CDR3 contains 14 residues. CDR1 and CDR2 from the germline V gene are SGHAT and FQNNGV. The CDR3 DNA reads TGTGCCAGCAGCTTAGTTGCAGGCGCCGGGGAGCTGTTTTTT. Translated: CASSLVAGAGELFF.

J is TRBJ2-1 and V is TRBV6-5, with a possible D match to TRBD1 (5 bases). Trimming took 0 bases from V and 6 from J, leaving 12 bases between them. Per the germline V gene, CDR1 is MNHEY and CDR2 is SVGAGI. This CDR3 is 15 amino acids long. CDR3 bases: TGTGCCAGCAGTTACTCTATCTGGCAGGGCAATGAGCAGTTCTTC. Protein: CASSYSIWQGNEQFF.

This clonotype was picked up many times. One junction end disagrees with the germline gene, perhaps due to a read error. The chain is built from TRBV6-1 and TRBJ1-1; no definite D call. CDR1 is MNHNS and CDR2 is SASEGT in the germline V gene. CDR3 size: 14 residues. Here the CDR3 reads CASTEDGMNTEAFF. CDR3 sequence (DNA): TGTGCCAGCACTGAAGACGGAATGAACACTGAAGCTTTCTTT.

This clonotype came up many times. The CDR3 DNA sequence: TGCGCCAGCAGCCAGGACGGGTCTGGCCTAGCCCTCCGTGGCTACACCTTC. It yields the protein CASSQDGSGLALRGYTF. The chain joins TRBV4-1 to TRBJ1-2, with unresolved D. Trimming removed 3 bases at V and 7 bases at J, with 24 bases between. The CDR3 consists of 17 residues. Germline CDR1 is MGHRA and CDR2 is YSYEKL.

This chain links TRBV5-1 with TRBJ1-1; D not certain. The germline V and J ends were trimmed by 5 bases and 4 bases, with 15 bases remaining between them. There are 14 residues in the CDR3. The germline CDR1 and CDR2 sequences are SGHRS and YFSETQ. The CDR3 DNA follows: TGCGCCAGCAGAATGGACCGCGGCGGCACTGAAGCTTTCTTT. It codes for CASRMDRGGTEAFF.

This clonotype was recorded once. The rearrangement joins TRBV20-1 to TRBJ2-7; D might be TRBD1 (5 bases). V was clipped by 0 bases and J by 6 bases, with 9 bases between them. CDR1 and CDR2 (germline): DFQATT, SNEGSKA (reference sequence). The length of the CDR3 is 12 residues. The CDR3: CSARDIRVEQYF. CDR3 bases: TGCAGTGCTAGAGATATCAGGGTCGAGCAGTACTTC.

There are many counts of this clonotype. With a much larger clone just one base away, this may be a read error. This sequence joins TRBV7-9 and TRBJ1-1; D is ambiguous. V lost 0 bases, J lost 7 bases, and 6 bases lay in between. This CDR3 contains 12 residues. Germline V gives CDR1 SEHNR, CDR2 FQNEAQ (reference sequence). The CDR3 spells CASSLAGDEAFF. The CDR3 DNA sequence: TGTGCCAGCAGCTTAGCCGGGGATGAAGCTTTCTTT.

This clonotype occurred a few times. This may come from a read error, since a much larger clone is one base off. J is TRBJ1-4 and V is TRBV7-2; no firm D call. The CDR3 totals 13 residues. V was pared by 4 bases and J by 8 bases, with 11 bases between. Germline V gives CDR1 SGHTA, CDR2 FQGNSA. The CDR3 coding sequence is TGTGCCAGCAGCTCAATGGGAGGGGAAAAACTGTTTTTT. Translation: CASSSMGGEKLFF.

The gene calls are TRBV6-8 and TRBJ2-1, with 12 bases that match TRBD1. This CDR3 comprises 15 residues. CDR1 is MNHGY, CDR2 SAAAGT, per germline. J gave up 7 bases and V 10 bases, and 11 bases lay outside the gene matches. CDR3 sequence (DNA): TGTGCCACCGCCTCGCCGGGACAGGGGGCGAATGAGCAGTTCTTC. This gives the protein CATASPGQGANEQFF.

This clonotype was observed a handful of times. V is TRBV10-3 and J is TRBJ1-2; 11 bases are shared with TRBD1. V shed 3 bases and J 2 bases; nucleotides not matched to a gene: 26. CDR3 length: 23 amino acids. CDR1 is ENHRY, CDR2 SYGVKD, per germline. This CDR3 is CAISETSGGQGVGLIWRNYGYTF. The CDR3 bases are TGTGCCATCAGTGAAACTAGCGGGGGACAGGGGGTTGGGTTAATCTGGCGCAACTATGGCTACACCTTC.

V is TRBV2 and J is TRBJ2-1; the D gene is possibly TRBD2 (5 bases). V lost 7 bases and J 12 bases, leaving 16 bases between the germline ends. Germline V gives CDR1 SNHLY, CDR2 FYNNEI. The CDR3 totals 12 residues. Here the CDR3 reads CASMVALRGQFF. The DNA for the CDR3 is TGTGCCAGCATGGTAGCTCTTCGGGGGCAGTTCTTC.

The genes are TRBV29-1 and TRBJ2-3, with D possibly TRBD1 on 5 matching bases. Germline V gene data show CDR1 as SQVTM and CDR2 as ANQGSEA. V shed 7 bases and J shed 1 base, with 18 bases lying between them. This CDR3 comprises 15 residues. The CDR3 reads CSAHDRGAGTDTQYF. CDR3 nucleotide sequence: TGCAGCGCCCACGATAGGGGCGCGGGCACAGATACGCAGTATTTT.

The V call is TRBV5-1, the J call TRBJ2-2; D gene ambiguous. V lost 3 bases and J lost 9, with 9 bases in between. The CDR3 consists of 12 residues. Germline values: CDR1 SGHRS, CDR2 YFSETQ. Here the CDR3 reads CASSSEARELFF. CDR3 nucleotides: TGCGCCAGCAGCTCCGAGGCCAGGGAGCTGTTTTTT.

This chain joins TRBV12-3 or TRBV12-4 and TRBJ2-5; D is unclear. The CDR3 length is 13 residues. The V gene lost 1 base and the J gene lost 5 bases, with 8 bases spanning the gap. CDR3 DNA: TGTGCCAGCAGTTTAGACGGTGGGGAGACCCAGTACTTC. Protein product: CASSLDGGETQYF.

This clonotype was detected only a few times. The V and J genes are TRBV28 and TRBJ1-5, with unresolved D. The CDR3 loop spans 13 amino acids. V lost 8 bases to trimming and J lost 9 bases, with 17 bases between them. Germline-derived CDR1 and CDR2 are MDHEN and SYDVKM. The CDR3 nucleotides read TGTGCCAGCGGGGAAGGACCGCTAGGGCCCCAGCATTTT. This codes for CASGEGPLGPQHF.

This clonotype was observed many times. This chain uses TRBV7-2 with TRBJ2-5; 8 bases fit TRBD2. The V gene end was trimmed by 7 bases and the J gene end by 2 bases; junction bases not matched to a gene: 6. Germline-derived CDR1 and CDR2 are SGHTA and FQGNSA. This CDR3 region has 14 residues. Here the CDR3 reads CASNLGGGQETQYF. CDR3 sequence (DNA): TGTGCCAGCAACCTCGGGGGGGGACAAGAGACCCAGTACTTC.

In its sample, this clonotype was seen a few times. CDR3 in amino acids: CASSLKGGGSSYNEQFF. CDR3 nucleotides: TGTGCCAGCAGTTTAAAGGGGGGGGGGAGCTCCTACAATGAGCAGTTCTTC. This chain connects TRBV12-3 or TRBV12-4 to TRBJ2-1; D may be TRBD2 (7 bases). Trimming took off 2 bases at V and 0 bases at J, with 14 bases between the two ends. The CDR3 length is 17 residues.

A few counts support this clonotype. The V call is TRBV29-1, the J call TRBJ2-3, with 10 bases identical to TRBD2. CDR1 and CDR2 from the germline V gene are SQVTM and ANQGSEA. Trimming took 0 bases from V and 1 from J; bases not matched to a gene: 4. The CDR3 spans 16 residues. DNA of the CDR3: TGCAGCGTTGAAGAAATCCTAGCGGGAGGCACAGATACGCAGTATTTT. Its translation: CSVEEILAGGTDTQYF.

This clonotype has a single count. A clone one base away is much larger, so this may be a read error. This chain links TRBV12-3 or TRBV12-4 with TRBJ1-1; D unclear. The CDR3 is 12 amino acids. Here the CDR3 reads CAISFTSSEAFF. In DNA, the CDR3 is TGTGCCATCAGTTTTACTTCGTCTGAAGCTTTCTTT.

The chain recombines TRBV25-1 with TRBJ1-2, with unresolved D. CDR3 length equals 14 residues. The germline gives CDR1 MGHDK, CDR2 SYGVNS. The V and J ends lost 0 bases and 8 bases respectively, with 13 bases between them. The CDR3 spells CASSEYWDTGGYTF. The CDR3 DNA sequence: TGTGCCAGCAGTGAATATTGGGATACTGGAGGCTACACCTTC.

There are a few counts of this clonotype. The V call is TRBV11-2, the J call TRBJ2-2; D is perhaps TRBD1 (5 bases). Per germline, CDR1 SGHAT and CDR2 FQNNGV. Deletions cut 5 bases from V and 6 bases from J, with 16 bases between. The CDR3 loop spans 15 amino acids. CDR3 coding DNA: TGTGCCAGCAGCCCCGACTTGGGGCGGCCCGGGGAGCTGTTTTTT. The encoded protein is CASSPDLGRPGELFF.